A single sample is the source of the 21 T cell receptor beta chains below, sequenced in a study of neurological immune-mediated disorders. The sample's time point: longitudinal time-point 2. MiXCR was run by TCRdb on the 5' RACE reads, yielding one entry per CDR3 protein. The table shows approximately 85,000 distinct CDR3 sequences, with around 14% occurring only once. Material: PBMCs. These receptors were taken from a female donor with HTLV-1-associated myelopathy (HAM/TSP).

The table lists this clonotype with many counts. The rearrangement joins TRBV12-3 or TRBV12-4 to TRBJ2-1; 14 bases agree with TRBD2. J gave up 5 bases and V 5 bases, and 5 bases lay outside the gene matches. This CDR3 is built from 16 residues. CDR3 residues: CASSARTSGGNNEQFF. CDR3 DNA: TGTGCCAGCAGTGCCCGGACTAGCGGGGGGAACAATGAGCAGTTCTTC.

The V call is TRBV7-9, the J call TRBJ1-2, with D hard to call. CDR3 size: 15 residues. Germline CDR1 is SEHNR and CDR2 is FQNEAQ (reference sequence). Deletions cut 1 base from V and 4 bases from J, with 13 bases between. In nucleotides, the CDR3 is TGTGCCAGCAGCTTAGACTCGGTTGGTCCCTATGGCTACACCTTC. Translation gives CASSLDSVGPYGYTF.

At least ten counts were recorded for this clonotype. The junction departs from the called germline gene at one end, perhaps through a read error. This chain joins TRBV4-1 and TRBJ2-1; D might be TRBD1 or TRBD2, each matching 6 bases. The CDR3 extends over 13 amino acids. Germline-derived CDR1 and CDR2 are MGHRA and YSYEKL. In DNA form, the CDR3 reads TGCGCCAGCAGCCAGGGGGGCTACGATGAGCAGTTCTTC. Amino acids: CASSQGGYDEQFF.

This chain links TRBV5-5 with TRBJ1-5; the match to TRBD1 covers 9 bases. This CDR3 is built from 14 residues. V was pared by 4 bases and J by 7 bases, with 6 bases of the junction left unmatched. Germline V gene sequence: CDR1 SGHKS, CDR2 YYEKEE (reference sequence). This CDR3 reads CASSPGTGTQPQHF. For the CDR3, the DNA is TGTGCCAGCAGCCCCGGGACAGGGACCCAGCCCCAGCATTTT.

This clonotype has a count of ten or more. V usage is TRBV25-1 and J usage is TRBJ2-1; the D gene is possibly TRBD1 (5 bases). Trimming stripped 1 base from V and 9 bases from J, with 22 bases between. Germline CDR1 reads MGHDK; CDR2 reads SYGVNS. The CDR3 length is 17 residues. The CDR3 reads CASSEFTGGQRIREQFF. The CDR3 DNA follows: TGTGCCAGCAGTGAATTTACGGGTGGACAAAGGATTCGTGAGCAGTTCTTC.

This clonotype showed up just a few times. The chain links TRBV10-3 to TRBJ2-5; D gene ambiguous. The CDR3 length is 11 residues. Trimming removed 11 bases at V and 5 bases at J, with 12 bases between. Germline loops: CDR1 ENHRY, CDR2 SYGVKD. CDR3 sequence reads: CASSVGETQYF. The DNA for the CDR3 is TGTGCCTCGAGCGTGGGCGAGACCCAGTACTTC.

Remarks on this clonotype: A much more abundant neighbour one base away suggests this may be a read error. The rearrangement joins TRBV20-1 to TRBJ2-1, with a tentative D call TRBD1 (5 bases). The ends were cut back, 1 base at V and 8 bases at J, with 21 bases in the middle. The germline V gene encodes CDR1 DFQATT and CDR2 SNEGSKA (reference sequence). The CDR3 spans 16 residues. The CDR3 DNA reads as TGCAGTGCTAGAGGTACGCAGGGCCTCCGGTGGTATGAGCAGTTCTTC. Its protein product is CSARGTQGLRWYEQFF.

This clonotype has a count of ten or more. The J gene is TRBJ2-7, the V gene TRBV3-1; no firm D call. Germline assignment: CDR1 LGHDT and CDR2 YNNKEL (reference sequence). The CDR3 extends over 13 amino acids. The V gene lost 1 base and the J gene lost 7 bases, with 11 bases spanning the gap. CDR3 DNA: TGTGCCAGCAGCCAAGTTCGGCGCGGAGAGCAGTACTTC. Translation gives CASSQVRRGEQYF.

This clonotype was recorded at least ten times. The chain employs TRBV29-1 and TRBJ2-3; possibly TRBD1 for D (5 bases). Germline-derived CDR1 and CDR2 are SQVTM and ANQGSEA. Trimming took off 7 bases at V and 1 base at J, with 9 bases between the two ends. This CDR3 is built from 12 residues. In DNA, the CDR3 is TGCAGCGGTAAAGGGGGCACAGATACGCAGTATTTT. It translates to CSGKGGTDTQYF.

This clonotype came up many times. V usage is TRBV28 and J usage is TRBJ1-1, with 7 bases matching TRBD1. V lost 2 bases, J lost 4 bases, and 7 bases stayed unmatched. The germline V gene encodes CDR1 MDHEN and CDR2 SYDVKM. There are 15 residues in the CDR3. CDR3 DNA: TGTGCCAGCAGTTTACCCCAGGACAGGAGCACTGAAGCTTTCTTT. As protein: CASSLPQDRSTEAFF.

This clonotype was seen ten or more times. The genes are TRBV11-2 and TRBJ2-2; TRBD1 is a possible D gene (5 bases). This CDR3 spans 16 amino acids. Between the trimmed V and J ends, which lost 2 bases and 3 bases, there was a span of 13 bases. Germline V gene sequence: CDR1 SGHAT, CDR2 FQNNGV. The CDR3: CASSLTARVDTGELFF. The CDR3 region has the DNA TGTGCCAGCAGCTTAACGGCCAGGGTGGACACCGGGGAGCTGTTTTTT.

This clonotype was found many times. V and J are TRBV29-1 and TRBJ2-2; 7 bases fit TRBD2. The CDR3 is 14 amino acids. Unmatched junction bases numbered 7, after V lost 6 bases and J lost 3 bases. Germline V gene lookup returns CDR1 SQVTM and CDR2 ANQGSEA. The CDR3 spells CSVRTGRYTGELFF. DNA for the CDR3: TGCAGCGTGAGGACCGGGAGGTACACCGGGGAGCTGTTTTTT.

The sample holds many counts of this clonotype. This chain connects TRBV20-1 to TRBJ1-2; 8 bases line up with TRBD1. Germline lookup yields CDR1 DFQATT and CDR2 SNEGSKA (reference sequence). J gave up 8 bases and V 6 bases, and 17 bases lay outside the gene matches. The CDR3 extends over 15 amino acids. The CDR3 DNA sequence: TGCAGTGCCGCCGGCAACAGGGGGGTAGTCCGAGGCTACACCTTC. It yields the protein CSAAGNRGVVRGYTF.

This clonotype was detected many times. V gene TRBV10-3 combines with J gene TRBJ2-7; the D is unclear. This CDR3 has 12 residues. CDR1 is ENHRY and CDR2 is SYGVKD in the germline V gene. V was pared by 1 base and J by 5 bases, with 6 bases between. In DNA, the CDR3 is TGTGCCATCAGTGAGTTGGCAAACGAGCAGTACTTC. This encodes CAISELANEQYF.

As concerns this clonotype: A much larger clone differs by one base, so this may be a read error. The V gene is TRBV4-2, the J gene TRBJ2-1; maybe TRBD2 (5 bases). V lost 4 bases to trimming and J lost 1 base, with 17 bases between them. Germline values: CDR1 LGHNA, CDR2 YNFKEQ. The CDR3 consists of 17 residues. Written as DNA, the CDR3 is TGTGCCAGCAGCCGCTCAACACTAGTGGGGTCCTACAATGAGCAGTTCTTC. Translating gives CASSRSTLVGSYNEQFF.

This clonotype was counted many times. V usage is TRBV7-6 and J usage is TRBJ1-5; 9 nucleotides agree with TRBD1. CDR3 length: 17 residues. The V gene end was trimmed by 5 bases and the J gene end by 0 bases; junction bases not matched to a gene: 8. Germline V gene sequence: CDR1 SGHVS, CDR2 FNYEAQ. The CDR3 protein is CASSPRTGEYSNQPQHF. CDR3 DNA: TGTGCCAGCAGCCCCCGGACAGGGGAGTATAGCAATCAGCCCCAGCATTTT. The whole variable domain, filled in from reference TRBV7-6 and TRBJ1-5, reads GAGVSQSPRYKVTKRGQDVALRCDPISGHVSLYWYRQALGQGPEFLTYFNYEAQQDKSGLPNDRFSAERPEGSISTLTIQRTEQRDSAMYRCASSPRTGEYSNQPQHFGDGTRLSIL.

This clonotype was counted ten times or more. The CDR3 region has the DNA TGCGCCAGCAGCTTTGACGGACAGGGGAAGAATGAGCAGTTCTTC. It translates to CASSFDGQGKNEQFF. This rearrangement joins TRBV5-1 to TRBJ2-1; TRBD1 matches at 9 bases. The junction had 7 bases not matched to a gene; V was cut back by 2 bases and J by 7 bases. CDR3 length: 15 amino acids. Germline V gives CDR1 SGHRS, CDR2 YFSETQ.

This clonotype was seen ten or more times. The chain has TRBV5-6 and TRBJ2-1, with TRBD1 matching over 8 bases. Germline-derived CDR1 and CDR2 are SGHDT and YYEEEE. This CDR3 is 13 amino acids long. The J segment lost 9 bases and the V segment lost 2 bases, leaving 4 bases of the junction unmatched. In nucleotides, the CDR3 is TGTGCCAGCAGCTTAACAGGGGGTGTTGAGCAGTTCTTC. It encodes CASSLTGGVEQFF. The complete variable domain, with remaining parts taken from reference TRBV5-6 and TRBJ2-1, reads DAGVTQSPTHLIKTRGQQVTLRCSPKSGHDTVSWYQQALGQGPQFIFQYYEEEERQRGNFPDRFSGHQFPNYSSELNVNALLLGDSALYLCASSLTGGVEQFFGPGTRLTVL.

This clonotype was observed a few times. This chain connects TRBV2 to TRBJ2-7; 14 bases fit TRBD2. CDR1 is SNHLY, CDR2 FYNNEI, per germline. The CDR3 loop spans 13 amino acids. V shed 7 bases and J 9 bases; nucleotides not matched to a gene: 5. The CDR3 nucleotides read TGTGCCAGCAAGACTAGCGGGGGGGCAGTGCAGTACTTC. It codes for CASKTSGGAVQYF.

The sample holds many counts of this clonotype. The V and J genes are TRBV12-3 or TRBV12-4 and TRBJ2-1; 13 positions match TRBD2. This CDR3 contains 14 residues. J gave up 7 bases and V 7 bases, and 4 bases lay outside the gene matches. The CDR3 coding sequence is TGTGCCAGCACTAAGGGACTAGCGGGGAATGAGCAGTTCTTC. Amino acids: CASTKGLAGNEQFF.

In this sample, this clonotype turned up many times. This sequence joins TRBV5-1 and TRBJ1-1; D might be TRBD1 (5 bases). The V end was cut by 4 bases, the J end by 1 base, with 17 bases between. Per the germline V gene, CDR1 is SGHRS and CDR2 is YFSETQ. The CDR3 is 16 residues long. The CDR3 DNA is TGCGCCAGCAGCCCGGGACCCGCGGGGGAGAACACTGAAGCTTTCTTT. It translates to CASSPGPAGENTEAFF.